The rows below give T cell receptor beta chains drawn from one sample of a study of blood T cell repertoires in COVID-19. The repertoire was sequenced with immunoSEQ multiplex PCR; TCRdb's copy has only in-frame clones and lacks some. The sample has about 250,000 clones; about 93% are singletons. The source material was peripheral blood. Source of these receptors: a man aged 30 to 45 with COVID-19, enrolled during active disease. The CDR3 runs from the conserved cysteine through the conserved F or W. The D gene is left open where the match is weak. Some rows have no size entry. The others give once, few or many, or a class for an expanded clone.

TRBD1 | TRBJ2-2 | . | TRBV5-1 | TGCGCCAGCAGCTTCCGGACAGGGGACAACACCGGGGAGCTGTTTTTT | CASSFRTGDNTGELFF
TRBD1 | TRBJ1-1 | . | TRBV19 | TGTGCCACCTCTAGCCGGACAGGGGTCACTGAAGCTTTCTTT | CATSSRTGVTEAFF
TRBD1 | TRBJ1-1 | . | TRBV4-1 | TGCGCCAGCAGCCAAGGGGGGACCGGACAGGGGAATTGGCGAACTGAAGCTTTCTTT | CASSQGGTGQGNWRTEAFF
TRBD1 | TRBJ2-7 | . | TRBV3-1/TRBV3-2 | TGTGCCAGCAGCCGGGGGGCAGGGGGCATGTACGAGCAGTACTTC | CASSRGAGGMYEQYF
. | TRBJ1-3 | once | TRBV11-2 | TGTGCCAGCCGGACTCTCCCTGGAAACACCATATATTTT | CASRTLPGNTIYF
. | TRBJ1-1 | . | TRBV29-1 | TGCAGCGCAGGGAGCGGTACTGAAGCTTTCTTT | CSAGSGTEAFF
TRBD1 | TRBJ1-4 | . | TRBV15 | TGTGCCACCAGCAGAGCCGGACAGGGTGAAAAACTGTTTTTT | CATSRAGQGEKLFF
. | TRBJ1-1 | . | TRBV10-3 | TGTGCCATCAGTGTAGAAGGAGGCAACACTGAAGCTTTCTTT | CAISVEGGNTEAFF
TRBD2 | TRBJ2-7 | . | TRBV3-1/TRBV3-2 | TGTGCCAGCAGCCACGGACTAGCGGGGACCTACGAGCAGTACTTC | CASSHGLAGTYEQYF
. | TRBJ1-5 | . | TRBV10-2 | TGCGCCAGTGCCGACAGGTATCAGCCCCAGCATTTT | CASADRYQPQHF
TRBD2 | TRBJ2-1 | . | TRBV9 | TGTGCCAGCAGCGTAGGGGCTAGCGGGTATGATGAGCAGTTCTTC | CASSVGASGYDEQFF
TRBD1 | TRBJ2-7 | once | TRBV30 | TGTGCCTGGAAAAGGGACCGGGACAGGGATTCTCACGGGTATGACTTC | CAWKRDRDRDSHGYDF
. | TRBJ2-1 | . | TRBV15 | TGTGCCACCAGACTGTTCGGGGGTAGTAGCGATGAGCAGTTCTTC | CATRLFGGSSDEQFF
TRBD1 | TRBJ1-2 | . | TRBV6-5 | TGTGCCAGCAGTTACCAACAGGGGATAGATGGCTACACCTTC | CASSYQQGIDGYTF
. | TRBJ1-1 | . | TRBV12-5 | TGTGCTAGTGGGCAAGGGGGGAACACTGAAGCTTTCTTT | CASGQGGNTEAFF
. | TRBJ1-5 | . | TRBV11-2 | TGTGCCAGCAGCCTGGTGCGTAGCAATCAGCCCCAGCATTTT | CASSLVRSNQPQHF
. | TRBJ1-2 | . | TRBV7-9 | TGTGCCAGCAGCTTCCACAGGGCGGACTATGGCTACACCTTC | CASSFHRADYGYTF
. | TRBJ1-6 | . | TRBV3-1/TRBV3-2 | TGTGCCAGCAGCCGCAGGGGAGGGGAATCACCCCTCCACTTT | CASSRRGGESPLHF
TRBD1 | TRBJ2-7 | . | TRBV5-1 | TGCGCCAGCAGCTTGGCCACCGGGACAGGACCTCAGAAATACTTC | CASSLATGTGPQKYF
TRBD2 | TRBJ2-2 | . | TRBV3-1/TRBV3-2 | TGTGCCAGCAGCCGGACTAGCGGGGGACCGAACACCGGGGAGCTGTTTTTT | CASSRTSGGPNTGELFF
. | TRBJ1-3 | . | TRBV19 | TGTGCCAGTAGTATAGTTGGATATGCAGGCTCTGGAAACACCATATATTTT | CASSIVGYAGSGNTIYF
. | TRBJ1-1 | . | TRBV6-1 | TGTGCCAGCAGTGAGGGGCTATTTGAGAACACTGAAGCTTTCTTT | CASSEGLFENTEAFF
TRBD2 | TRBJ2-7 | . | TRBV27 | TGTGCCAGCAGTTTCTGGCGGGGGGCAGCGGGGGTTCACGACGAGCAGTACTTC | CASSFWRGAAGVHDEQYF
. | TRBJ1-5 | . | TRBV1 | TGCACCAGCAGCCAGCTGAACAGGGGATTCGGGCAGCCCCAGCATTTT | CTSSQLNRGFGQPQHF
. | TRBJ1-1 | . | TRBV6-5 | TGTGCCAGCAGAGAGGATAAGAACACTGAAGCTTTCTTT | CASREDKNTEAFF
. | TRBJ2-5 | . | TRBV9 | TGTGCCAGCAGCGTAGGGGCAGGGGCTCTCCAAGAGACCCAGTACTTC | CASSVGAGALQETQYF